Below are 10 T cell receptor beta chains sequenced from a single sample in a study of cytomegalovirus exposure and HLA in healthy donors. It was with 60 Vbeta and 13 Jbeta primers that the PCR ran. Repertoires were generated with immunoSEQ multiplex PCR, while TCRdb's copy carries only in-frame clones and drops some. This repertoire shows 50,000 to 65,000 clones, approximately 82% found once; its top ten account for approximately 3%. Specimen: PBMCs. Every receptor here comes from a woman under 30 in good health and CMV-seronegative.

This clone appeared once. The CDR3 region has the DNA TGTGCCAGCAGTTTTCTTTCCCATGAGCAGTTCTTC. It encodes CASSFLSHEQFF. V is TRBV28 and J is TRBJ2-1; D is unclear. Germline V gene lookup returns CDR1 MDHEN and CDR2 SYDVKM. V lost 3 bases to trimming and J lost 8 bases, with 8 bases between them. The CDR3 consists of 12 residues.

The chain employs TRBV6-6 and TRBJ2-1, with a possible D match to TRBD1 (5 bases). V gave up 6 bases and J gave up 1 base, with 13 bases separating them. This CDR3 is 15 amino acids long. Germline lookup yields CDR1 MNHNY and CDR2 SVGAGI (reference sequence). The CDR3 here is CASRLQGGSYNEQFF. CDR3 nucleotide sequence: TGTGCCAGCAGACTCCAGGGTGGATCCTACAATGAGCAGTTCTTC.

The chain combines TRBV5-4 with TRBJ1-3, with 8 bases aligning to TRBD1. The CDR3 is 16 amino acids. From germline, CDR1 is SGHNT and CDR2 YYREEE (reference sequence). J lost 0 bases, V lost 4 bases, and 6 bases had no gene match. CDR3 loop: CASSSGQGRSGNTIYF. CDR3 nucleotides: TGTGCCAGCAGCAGCGGACAGGGCCGCTCTGGAAACACCATATATTTT. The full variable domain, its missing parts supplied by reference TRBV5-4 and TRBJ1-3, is ETGVTQSPTHLIKTRGQQVTLRCSSQSGHNTVSWYQQALGQGPQFIFQYYREEENGRGNFPPRFSGLQFPNYSSELNVNALELDDSALYLCASSSGQGRSGNTIYFGEGSWLTVV.

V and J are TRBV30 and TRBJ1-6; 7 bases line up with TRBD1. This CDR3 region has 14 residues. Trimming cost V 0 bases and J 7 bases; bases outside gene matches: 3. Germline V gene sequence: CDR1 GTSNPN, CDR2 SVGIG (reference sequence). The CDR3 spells CAWSVGQENSPLHF. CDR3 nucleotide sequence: TGTGCCTGGAGTGTAGGACAGGAGAATTCACCCCTCCACTTT.

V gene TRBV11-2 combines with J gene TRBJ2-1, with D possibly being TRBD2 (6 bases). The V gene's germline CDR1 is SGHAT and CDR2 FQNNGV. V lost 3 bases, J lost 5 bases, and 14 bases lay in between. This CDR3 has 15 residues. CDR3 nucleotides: TGTGCCAGCAGCTTCCGACGGGAGTCCCACAATGAGCAGTTCTTC. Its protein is CASSFRRESHNEQFF.

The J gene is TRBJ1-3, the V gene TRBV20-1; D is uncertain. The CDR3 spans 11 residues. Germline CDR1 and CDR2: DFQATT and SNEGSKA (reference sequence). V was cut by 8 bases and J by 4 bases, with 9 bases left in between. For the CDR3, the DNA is TGCAGTCCTCGGTCCGGAAACACCATATATTTT. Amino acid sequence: CSPRSGNTIYF.

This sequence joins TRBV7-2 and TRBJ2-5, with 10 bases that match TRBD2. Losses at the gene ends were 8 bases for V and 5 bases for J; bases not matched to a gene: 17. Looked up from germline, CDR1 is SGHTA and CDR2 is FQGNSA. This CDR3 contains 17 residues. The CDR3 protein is CASSGSGRAGGDETQYF. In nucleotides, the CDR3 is TGTGCCAGCTCAGGGAGCGGGAGGGCGGGGGGCGACGAGACCCAGTACTTC.

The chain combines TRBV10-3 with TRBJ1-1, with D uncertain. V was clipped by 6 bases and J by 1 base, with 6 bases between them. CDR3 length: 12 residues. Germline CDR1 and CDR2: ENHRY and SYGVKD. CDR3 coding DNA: TGTGCCATCAGGGGAGAGAACACTGAAGCTTTCTTT. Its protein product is CAIRGENTEAFF.

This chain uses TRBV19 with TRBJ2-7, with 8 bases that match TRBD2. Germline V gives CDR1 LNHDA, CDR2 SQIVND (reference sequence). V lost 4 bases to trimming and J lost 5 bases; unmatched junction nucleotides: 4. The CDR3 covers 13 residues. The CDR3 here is CASSNFGRDEQYF. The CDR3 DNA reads TGTGCCAGTAGTAATTTCGGGAGGGACGAGCAGTACTTC.

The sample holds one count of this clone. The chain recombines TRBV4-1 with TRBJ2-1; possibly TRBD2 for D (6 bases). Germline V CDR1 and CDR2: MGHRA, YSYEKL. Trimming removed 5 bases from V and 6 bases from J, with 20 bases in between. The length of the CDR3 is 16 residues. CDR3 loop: CASSWTTRGPPNEQFF. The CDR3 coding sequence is TGCGCCAGCAGCTGGACTACCCGAGGCCCCCCCAATGAGCAGTTCTTC.